These 15 T cell receptor beta chains came from one sample sequenced in a study of cytotoxic CD8 clonotypes in ibrutinib-treated CLL. Clones were sequenced by immunoSEQ multiplex PCR, and TCRdb holds only the in-frame ones, with some missing. Here the sample spans 250,000 to 350,000 clones, 60% to 80% being singletons. The sequenced sample was PBMCs, obtained at disease progression, from a patient treated with ibrutinib. The receptor source for this set is a human donor with chronic lymphocytic leukemia.

The J gene is TRBJ1-2, the V gene TRBV5-6, with TRBD1 matching 9 bases. V was clipped by 2 bases and J by 2 bases; unmatched bases: 7. Germline CDR1 reads SGHDT; CDR2 reads YYEEEE. This CDR3 has 16 residues. The CDR3 region has the DNA TGTGCCAGCAGCTTATTGGACAGGGGAGGAAACTATGGCTACACCTTC. Amino acid sequence: CASSLLDRGGNYGYTF.

The chain recombines TRBV21-1 with TRBJ1-1. TRBV21-1 represents a pseudogene. The length of the CDR3 is 18 residues. The CDR3 nucleotides read TGTGCCAGCAGCAAAGTAGACTCGTATTGGGGTAGGAACACTGAAGCTTTCTTT. Protein: CASSKVDSYWGRNTEAFF.

This clone was recorded once. The chain couples TRBV25-1 to TRBJ2-7; D remains ambiguous. In germline, CDR1 is MGHDK, CDR2 SYGVNS. CDR3 length: 14 amino acids. The germline V and J ends were trimmed by 2 bases and 2 bases, with 10 bases remaining between them. The CDR3 DNA sequence: TGTGCCAGCAGTGAAGACCCGGACGCCTACGAGCAGTACTTC. Protein: CASSEDPDAYEQYF.

This clone was picked up one time. The chain joins TRBV6-5 to TRBJ2-6, with a possible D match to TRBD1 (5 bases). Trimming took off 0 bases at V and 4 bases at J, with 10 bases between the two ends. The CDR3 sequence is 16 residues long. Per germline, CDR1 MNHEY and CDR2 SVGAGI. CDR3 sequence: CASSYSPGPGANVLTF. The CDR3 DNA follows: TGTGCCAGCAGTTACTCACCAGGGCCCGGGGCCAACGTCCTGACTTTC.

V is TRBV2 and J is TRBJ2-5; 9 nucleotides align to TRBD1. This CDR3 contains 14 residues. V lost 7 bases and J lost 4; bases outside the gene matches: 7. Germline V gene data show CDR1 as SNHLY and CDR2 as FYNNEI. The CDR3 loop is CASTPDRGRETQYF. The CDR3 region has the DNA TGTGCCAGCACCCCCGACAGGGGGAGAGAGACCCAGTACTTC.

V usage is TRBV10-3 and J usage is TRBJ1-2, with TRBD1 identical over 8 bases. With V trimmed by 3 bases and J by 3 bases, 3 bases remained unmatched. This CDR3 comprises 14 residues. The V gene's germline CDR1 is ENHRY and CDR2 SYGVKD. CDR3 sequence: CAISDETGDYGYTF. CDR3 bases: TGTGCCATCAGTGACGAGACAGGGGACTATGGCTACACCTTC.

The rearrangement joins TRBV7-6 to TRBJ2-2, with TRBD2 matching over 11 bases. V dropped 2 bases and J dropped 5; count of bases not matched to a gene: 4. The V gene's germline CDR1 is SGHVS and CDR2 FNYEAQ. The CDR3 length is 16 residues. The CDR3 sequence is CASSLLAGGQTGELFF. The CDR3 coding sequence is TGTGCCAGCAGCTTACTAGCGGGGGGTCAAACCGGGGAGCTGTTTTTT.

This clone occurred a few times. The chain is built from TRBV5-1 and TRBJ2-5, with 7 nucleotides matching TRBD1. The V and J ends lost 0 bases and 5 bases, in that order; junction bases with no gene match: 4. The germline gives CDR1 SGHRS, CDR2 YFSETQ. The CDR3 spans 14 residues. DNA for the CDR3: TGCGCCAGCAGCTTGGTACAGGGGTTTGAGACCCAGTACTTC. This sequence encodes CASSLVQGFETQYF.

This clone was counted between two and nine times. V is TRBV19 and J is TRBJ2-2; no clear D. V was trimmed by 6 bases and J by 2 bases, leaving 10 bases between them. CDR1 and CDR2 from the germline V gene are LNHDA and SQIVND (reference sequence). The CDR3 spans 14 residues. CDR3 protein: CASSTRANTGELFF. In nucleotides, the CDR3 is TGTGCCAGTAGCACCCGGGCAAACACCGGGGAGCTGTTTTTT.

This sequence joins TRBV25-1 and TRBJ1-1; D uncertain. This CDR3 has 11 amino acids. Germline assignment: CDR1 MGHDK and CDR2 SYGVNS. The ends were cut back, 7 bases at V and 3 bases at J, with 6 bases in the middle. The CDR3 here is CASMGYTEAFF. The CDR3 bases are TGTGCCAGCATGGGTTACACTGAAGCTTTCTTT.

This clone was observed once. The J gene is TRBJ2-3, the V gene TRBV18; unclear D gene. The CDR3 loop spans 13 amino acids. Per the germline V gene, CDR1 is KGHSH and CDR2 is LQKENI. Trimming took 3 bases from V and 6 from J, leaving 10 bases between them. The CDR3 sequence: CASSPAPRDTQYF. The CDR3 nucleotides read TGTGCCAGCTCACCGGCCCCGAGGGATACGCAGTATTTT. Combining the CDR3 with reference TRBV18 and TRBJ2-3 gives the whole variable domain NAGVMQNPRHLVRRRGQEARLRCSPMKGHSHVYWYRQLPEEGLKFMVYLQKENIIDESGMPKERFSAEFPKEGPSILRIQQVVRGDSAAYFCASSPAPRDTQYFGPGTRLTVL.

This clone has just a few counts. The rearrangement joins TRBV4-1 to TRBJ2-7, with TRBD2 identical over 8 bases. The CDR3 spans 16 residues. Germline V lookup: CDR1 MGHRA, CDR2 YSYEKL. Germline trimming cut 2 bases from V and 3 bases from J; bases unmatched to any gene: 9. In nucleotides, the CDR3 is TGCGCCAGCAGCCAATCGCTGGAACTAGCGGTCTACGAGCAGTACTTC. It is translated as CASSQSLELAVYEQYF.

This clone was seen a handful of times. J is TRBJ2-5 and V is TRBV5-1, with D maybe TRBD1 (6 bases). CDR3 length equals 14 residues. Germline V gene sequence: CDR1 SGHRS, CDR2 YFSETQ. V dropped 2 bases and J dropped 5 bases, with 13 bases sitting between them. The CDR3 region is CASSLQQGGETQYF. For the CDR3, the DNA is TGCGCCAGCAGCTTACAACAGGGCGGGGAGACCCAGTACTTC. Full variable domain (outside the CDR3, taken from reference TRBV5-1 and TRBJ2-5): KAGVTQTPRYLIKTRGQQVTLSCSPISGHRSVSWYQQTPGQGLQFLFEYFSETQRNKGNFPGRFSGRQFSNSRSEMNVSTLELGDSALYLCASSLQQGGETQYFGPGTRLLVL.

The CDR3 DNA sequence: TGCAGCGCCCGACAAGCCTCCCCTGGCGGGCAGTATTTT. Encoded protein: CSARQASPGGQYF. The rearrangement uses TRBV29-1 and TRBJ2-3; D unresolved. Germline V gives CDR1 SQVTM, CDR2 ANQGSEA. The CDR3 is made up of 13 amino acids. V lost 7 bases to trimming and J lost 11 bases, with 22 bases between them.

About this clone: Different DNA sequences within this sample yield the same CDR3. V and J are TRBV20-1 and TRBJ2-5; D call uncertain. CDR1 and CDR2 (germline): DFQATT, SNEGSKA (reference sequence). V was cut by 3 bases and J by 5 bases, with 4 bases left in between. This CDR3 contains 10 residues. The CDR3 here is CSASGETQYF. CDR3 DNA: TGCAGTGCTAGCGGGGAGACCCAGTACTTC.